Presented here are 24 T cell receptor beta chains from one specimen sequenced in a study of beta chain features in type 1 diabetes. Study results and caveats: Shorter TCRB CDR3s, moderately but significantly so, were found in Type 1 diabetes patients in all four CD4+ subsets.

What was sequenced were expressed TCRB transcripts, since all of the isolated RNA had been reverse transcribed. The method was immunoSEQ multiplex PCR; TCRdb's version includes in-frame clones alone and lacks a portion of them. The repertoire has hundreds of thousands of clones, over 13% of them found once; the top ten carry 0.03% to 0.045%. For these receptors, no antigen is known. Input material: naive CD4+ T cells from blood. These receptor sequences come from a man aged 18-30 years with type 1 diabetes.

This chain joins TRBV28 and TRBJ1-1; tentatively, D is TRBD1 (6 bases). Looked up from germline, CDR1 is MDHEN and CDR2 is SYDVKM. This CDR3 has 12 residues. The V gene lost 4 bases and the J gene lost 11 bases, with 14 bases spanning the gap. CDR3 DNA sequence: TGTGCCAGCAGTTCCCTGGACAGAGGGGCTTTCTTT. Encoded protein: CASSSLDRGAFF. The variable domain in full, with the rest retrieved from reference TRBV28 and TRBJ1-1, is DVKVTQSSRYLVKRTGEKVFLECVQDMDHENMFWYRQDPGLGLRLIYFSYDVKMKEKGDIPEGYSVSREKKERFSLILESASTNQTSMYLCASSSLDRGAFFGQGTRLTVV.

The rearrangement uses TRBV30 and TRBJ1-5; D gene uncertain. The V end was cut by 0 bases, the J end by 1 base, with 16 bases between. Germline CDR1 and CDR2: GTSNPN and SVGIG (reference sequence). The CDR3 contains 17 residues. DNA of the CDR3: TGTGCCTGGAGTGTCCGTATTGGTCGGCTCAGCAATCAGCCCCAGCATTTT. Translating it yields CAWSVRIGRLSNQPQHF.

This clone was recorded a few times. The chain couples TRBV19 to TRBJ2-3; weak D call: TRBD1 (6 bases). Germline assignment: CDR1 LNHDA and CDR2 SQIVND (reference sequence). This CDR3 is built from 16 residues. The CDR3 sequence is CATKLRGTAFADTQYF. The CDR3 DNA follows: TGTGCGACAAAGCTAAGGGGGACGGCGTTCGCAGATACGCAGTATTTT.

This clone was seen a handful of times. The chain has TRBV18 and TRBJ2-3, with 8 bases that match TRBD1. Germline loops: CDR1 KGHSH, CDR2 LQKENI. V was pared by 1 base and J by 5 bases, with 5 bases of the junction left unmatched. This CDR3 has 15 residues. The CDR3 reads CASSPRDRGGDTQYF. CDR3 nucleotides: TGTGCCAGCTCACCACGAGACAGGGGAGGAGATACGCAGTATTTT.

This clone was counted a few times. The V gene is TRBV9, the J gene TRBJ1-2; D is unresolved. Looked up from germline, CDR1 is SGDLS and CDR2 is YYNGEE. Trimming took off 2 bases at V and 9 bases at J, with 11 bases between the two ends. The CDR3 is made up of 12 amino acids. The CDR3 coding sequence is TGTGCCAGCAGCGTCGGCGGGCGGAGCTACACCTTC. The encoded protein is CASSVGGRSYTF.

This clone has only a few counts. This chain connects TRBV11-2 to TRBJ2-5; 10 nucleotides align to TRBD2. V was pared by 1 base and J by 2 bases, with 4 bases of the junction left unmatched. Germline V CDR1 and CDR2: SGHAT, FQNNGV. The CDR3 sequence is 16 residues long. The CDR3 spells CASSLALAGGQETQYF. The DNA for the CDR3 is TGTGCCAGCAGCTTAGCGTTAGCGGGGGGTCAAGAGACCCAGTACTTC.

The rearrangement joins TRBV6-6 to TRBJ2-1; tentative D call: TRBD2 (6 bases). V lost 6 bases, J lost 7 bases, and 10 bases lay in between. Germline CDR1 is MNHNY and CDR2 is SVGAGI (reference sequence). This CDR3 is built from 12 residues. CDR3: CASRTGENEQFF. For the CDR3, the DNA is TGTGCCAGCAGAACGGGGGAAAATGAGCAGTTCTTC.

CDR3 in amino acids: CASSLIGGFTTDTQYF. The CDR3 nucleotides are TGTGCCAGCAGCTTGATCGGGGGGTTCACCACAGATACGCAGTATTTT. This rearrangement joins TRBV7-2 to TRBJ2-3, with TRBD2 matching over 7 bases. This CDR3 region has 16 residues. The ends lost 3 bases at V and 2 bases at J; junction bases unmatched: 8. Germline CDR1 SGHTA, CDR2 FQGNSA.

This clone appeared a few times. This chain joins TRBV14 and TRBJ2-3; no clear D. The CDR3 has 12 amino acids. V shed 4 bases and J shed 6 bases, with 8 bases lying between them. The germline CDR1 and CDR2 sequences are SGHDN and FVKESK. In DNA form, the CDR3 reads TGTGCCAGCAGCCCATCTGTTGATACGCAGTATTTT. Translation gives CASSPSVDTQYF.

CDR3 DNA sequence: TGTGCCAGCAAGGGCGCAGGGGATGAAGCTTTCTTT. This sequence encodes CASKGAGDEAFF. This rearrangement joins TRBV2 to TRBJ1-1; maybe TRBD1 (6 bases). The germline CDR1 and CDR2 sequences are SNHLY and FYNNEI. Trimming took 7 bases from V and 7 from J, leaving 13 bases between them. The CDR3 contains 12 residues.

The chain links TRBV29-1 to TRBJ1-2; perhaps TRBD1 as D (6 bases). CDR1 and CDR2 from the germline V gene are SQVTM and ANQGSEA. CDR3 length: 11 amino acids. The V and J ends lost 4 bases and 8 bases respectively, with 11 bases between them. This CDR3 reads CSVATGWGYTF. Here the CDR3 DNA reads TGCAGCGTTGCGACAGGTTGGGGCTACACCTTC. Supplemented by reference TRBV29-1 and TRBJ1-2, the full variable domain reads SAVISQKPSRDICQRGTSLTIQCQVDSQVTMMFWYRQQPGQSLTLIATANQGSEATYESGFVIDKFPISRPNLTFSTLTVSNMSPEDSSIYLCSVATGWGYTFGSGTRLTVV.

As regards this clone: Additional DNA sequences in this sample encode the identical CDR3. The V and J genes are TRBV9 and TRBJ2-1; 9 bases match TRBD2. Germline lookup yields CDR1 SGDLS and CDR2 YYNGEE. After removal of 2 bases from V and 3 bases from J, the junction contained 3 bases not matched to a gene. CDR3 length: 15 amino acids. The CDR3 sequence: CASSVTSGGYNEQFF. The CDR3 coding sequence is TGTGCCAGCAGCGTGACTAGCGGAGGCTACAATGAGCAGTTCTTC.

The chain employs TRBV4-1 and TRBJ2-5, with a possible D match to TRBD2 (6 bases). The CDR3 length is 14 residues. Trimming left V 2 bases short and J 5 bases short, with 12 bases between. CDR1 and CDR2 (germline): MGHRA, YSYEKL. The CDR3 DNA follows: TGCGCCAGCAGCCAAAGGGACTTGAGGGAGACCCAGTACTTC. Translation gives CASSQRDLRETQYF.

This clone was counted between two and nine times. J is TRBJ2-7 and V is TRBV19; 7 positions agree with TRBD1. The CDR3 has 15 residues. The V gene end was trimmed by 7 bases and the J gene end by 0 bases; junction bases not matched to a gene: 9. Germline V lookup: CDR1 LNHDA, CDR2 SQIVND (reference sequence). In DNA, the CDR3 is TGTGCCAGTAAAACCTCCGGGACAGACTCCTACGAGCAGTACTTC. Encoded protein: CASKTSGTDSYEQYF.

This chain uses TRBV21-1 with TRBJ2-7; the table names TRBD2, a call not compared with the DNA. TRBV21-1 is classified as a pseudogene. CDR3 length: 16 amino acids. The DNA of the CDR3 is TGTGCCAGCAGCAAGGCGGGGCAGGGTAGCTCCTACGAGCAGTACTTC. Amino acids: CASSKAGQGSSYEQYF.

The chain uses TRBV28 and TRBJ1-4; D is undetermined. Trimming pared 4 bases from V and 4 bases from J, leaving 10 bases between. The CDR3 extends over 14 amino acids. Per the germline V gene, CDR1 is MDHEN and CDR2 is SYDVKM. As DNA, the CDR3 is TGTGCCAGCAGTTACCCGCGACATAATGAAAAACTGTTTTTT. This sequence encodes CASSYPRHNEKLFF.

The chain links TRBV30 to TRBJ2-3, with D possibly being TRBD2 (5 bases). Trimming shortened V by 4 bases and J by 7 bases, and 12 bases separated the two germline ends. Germline CDR1 is GTSNPN and CDR2 is SVGIG (reference sequence). There are 12 residues in the CDR3. CDR3 bases: TGTGCCTGGACACAAACGGGGAATACGCAGTATTTT. The encoded protein is CAWTQTGNTQYF.

This clone was seen a few times. The rearrangement links TRBV18 to TRBJ2-2; possible D gene TRBD2, 5 bases. The CDR3 contains 15 residues. Trimming shortened V by 1 base and J by 4 bases, and 10 bases separated the two germline ends. CDR1 KGHSH and CDR2 LQKENI come from the germline V gene. The CDR3 coding sequence is TGTGCCAGCTCACCACGTGGGAGAAGCACCGGGGAGCTGTTTTTT. It yields the protein CASSPRGRSTGELFF.

This rearrangement joins TRBV4-3 to TRBJ2-5; 9 bases fit TRBD2. V shed 2 bases and J 5 bases; nucleotides not matched to a gene: 9. Germline CDR1 reads LGHNA; CDR2 reads YSLEER. The CDR3 totals 16 residues. The CDR3 loop reads CASSQNPRGGGETQYF. CDR3 DNA sequence: TGCGCCAGCAGCCAAAACCCGCGGGGGGGCGGGGAGACCCAGTACTTC.

This clone was detected a few times. The CDR3 loop reads CAISARELNTGELFF. The CDR3 bases are TGTGCCATCAGTGCTAGGGAGCTGAACACCGGGGAGCTGTTTTTT. The V call is TRBV10-3, the J call TRBJ2-2, with D possibly TRBD2 on 5 matching bases. V lost 4 bases to trimming and J lost 1 base, with 10 bases between them. The germline V gene has CDR1 ENHRY and CDR2 SYGVKD. The CDR3 runs to 15 residues.

This clone was seen only a few times. The chain employs TRBV10-3 and TRBJ2-3, with a tentative D call TRBD2 (5 bases). V was shortened by 10 bases and J by 6 bases, with 11 bases between the two germline ends. The CDR3 has 11 residues. CDR1 and CDR2 (germline): ENHRY, SYGVKD. CDR3 in amino acids: CATLVADTQYF. DNA of the CDR3: TGTGCCACCCTTGTAGCGGATACGCAGTATTTT.

The CDR3 protein is CAWSRGQGANATDQETQYF. CDR3 nucleotide sequence: TGTGCCTGGAGTCGGGGACAGGGGGCTAACGCCACCGACCAAGAGACCCAGTACTTC. V usage is TRBV30 and J usage is TRBJ2-5; 12 bases are shared with TRBD1. The CDR3 loop spans 19 amino acids. The V segment lost 2 bases and the J segment 0 bases; nucleotides outside the gene matches: 13. Germline V gives CDR1 GTSNPN, CDR2 SVGIG (reference sequence).

V is TRBV14 and J is TRBJ2-1; D ambiguous. Germline CDR1 and CDR2: SGHDN and FVKESK. The CDR3 totals 18 residues. V lost 0 bases, J lost 2 bases, and 17 bases lay in between. The CDR3 nucleotides read TGTGCCAGCAGCCAAGATGTAAAGGCTTTCGTCCCCTACAATGAGCAGTTCTTC. Encoded protein: CASSQDVKAFVPYNEQFF.

This clone was seen a few times. This chain uses TRBV5-4 with TRBJ2-2, with D tentatively TRBD1 (5 bases). Germline V gives CDR1 SGHNT, CDR2 YYREEE (reference sequence). The CDR3 spans 17 residues. The germline V and J ends were trimmed by 4 bases and 2 bases, with 18 bases remaining between them. The CDR3 DNA reads TGTGCCAGCAGCCCCTCGGGTAGGGGTAGCAACACCGGGGAGCTGTTTTTT. Its translation is CASSPSGRGSNTGELFF.